The rows below give T cell receptor beta chains drawn from one sample of a study of persistence of HIV-infected CD4 T cells. Profiled with immunoSEQ multiplex PCR; TCRdb holds only in-frame clones, not every one. This sample has under 20,000 clones, with 65% found just once. No antigen has been assigned to these receptors. Sequences were derived from CD4+ T cells sorted from PBMCs after roughly 17-hour stimulation, sampled from a patient who received antiretroviral therapy. These receptors were taken from an adult woman with HIV who was CMV-seropositive. Both conserved end residues are part of each CDR3. Each record gives: V gene, clone size, J gene, CDR3 length, D gene, CDR3 DNA, CDR3 protein. The D gene is left open where the match is weak. Rows give clone size only sometimes, using once, few, many, or a class for an expanded clone.

V gene: TRBV9; clone size: .; J gene: TRBJ1-1; CDR3 length: 15; D gene: TRBD1; CDR3 DNA: TGTGCCAGCAGTCGCGATGAGGGGGCGCGCACTGAAGCTTTCTTT; CDR3 protein: CASSRDEGARTEAFF
V gene: TRBV6-6; clone size: .; J gene: TRBJ1-2; CDR3 length: 17; D gene: TRBD1; CDR3 DNA: TGTGCCAGCAGTCTAAGACCGGGACAGGCCGGAGGGTGGGGCTACACCTTC; CDR3 protein: CASSLRPGQAGGWGYTF
V gene: TRBV28; clone size: .; J gene: TRBJ1-2; CDR3 length: 12; D gene: .; CDR3 DNA: TGTGCCAGCAGTGCTCCTCAGGCCGGCTACACCTTC; CDR3 protein: CASSAPQAGYTF
V gene: TRBV29-1; clone size: .; J gene: TRBJ2-2; CDR3 length: 14; D gene: .; CDR3 DNA: TGCAGCGTTGTAGATATCCCTTACACCGGGGAGCTGTTTTTT; CDR3 protein: CSVVDIPYTGELFF
V gene: TRBV9; clone size: .; J gene: TRBJ1-1; CDR3 length: 11; D gene: .; CDR3 DNA: TGTGCCAGCAGCGTAGTAACTGAAGCTTTCTTT; CDR3 protein: CASSVVTEAFF
V gene: TRBV30; clone size: .; J gene: TRBJ2-1; CDR3 length: 11; D gene: .; CDR3 DNA: TGTGCCTGGAGTGTAAGGAATGAGCAGTTCTTC; CDR3 protein: CAWSVRNEQFF
V gene: TRBV9; clone size: .; J gene: TRBJ1-2; CDR3 length: 14; D gene: TRBD1; CDR3 DNA: TGTGCCAGCGACCCGCATGGACAGGGATCAGGCTACACCTTC; CDR3 protein: CASDPHGQGSGYTF
V gene: TRBV27; clone size: .; J gene: TRBJ2-3; CDR3 length: 17; D gene: TRBD2; CDR3 DNA: TGTGCCAGCAGTCCCGGGGCGTACGGGGGGACTACAGATACGCAGTATTTT; CDR3 protein: CASSPGAYGGTTDTQYF
V gene: TRBV30; clone size: .; J gene: TRBJ1-6; CDR3 length: 13; D gene: .; CDR3 DNA: TGTGCCTGGAGTGTACAAGGGGATTCACCCCTCCACTTT; CDR3 protein: CAWSVQGDSPLHF
V gene: TRBV4-1; clone size: .; J gene: TRBJ1-3; CDR3 length: 15; D gene: .; CDR3 DNA: TGCGCCAGCAGCCGGCCGAGTGGGTCGGCAAACACCATATATTTT; CDR3 protein: CASSRPSGSANTIYF
V gene: TRBV4-2; clone size: .; J gene: TRBJ1-4; CDR3 length: 16; D gene: TRBD1; CDR3 DNA: TGTGCCAGCAGCCAGGTTGACAGGGGACGCGATGAAAAACTGTTTTTT; CDR3 protein: CASSQVDRGRDEKLFF
V gene: TRBV21-1; clone size: .; J gene: TRBJ2-1; CDR3 length: 15; D gene: .; CDR3 DNA: TGTGCCAGCAGCAAGGGGACGGAAAGCGGCAATGAGCAGTTCTTC; CDR3 protein: CASSKGTESGNEQFF
V gene: TRBV19; clone size: medium-sized; J gene: TRBJ2-7; CDR3 length: 15; D gene: .; CDR3 DNA: TGTGCCAGTAGTATAGCCCAGGATCTTTCCCACGAGCAGTACTTC; CDR3 protein: CASSIAQDLSHEQYF
V gene: TRBV11-3; clone size: .; J gene: TRBJ2-1; CDR3 length: 14; D gene: .; CDR3 DNA: TGTGCCAGCAGCTTTGGGGGTTTTTCCGGTGAGCAGTTCTTC; CDR3 protein: CASSFGGFSGEQFF
V gene: TRBV5-6; clone size: .; J gene: TRBJ2-2; CDR3 length: 16; D gene: .; CDR3 DNA: TGTGCCAGCAGCTTGGTAGGGAAAAGGAACACCGGGGAGCTGTTTTTT; CDR3 protein: CASSLVGKRNTGELFF
V gene: TRBV18; clone size: .; J gene: TRBJ1-1; CDR3 length: 15; D gene: .; CDR3 DNA: TGTGCCAGCTCACCACAGGCCACGGGGAACACTGAAGCTTTCTTT; CDR3 protein: CASSPQATGNTEAFF
V gene: TRBV6-5; clone size: .; J gene: TRBJ1-6; CDR3 length: 15; D gene: .; CDR3 DNA: TGTGCCAGCAGCGGCGTCGGACCCCATGGTTCACCCCTCCACTTT; CDR3 protein: CASSGVGPHGSPLHF
V gene: TRBV11-2; clone size: .; J gene: TRBJ1-5; CDR3 length: 15; D gene: .; CDR3 DNA: TGTGCCAGCAGCGAAAGGCCAGCCTTTAATCAGCCCCAGCATTTT; CDR3 protein: CASSERPAFNQPQHF
V gene: TRBV2; clone size: few; J gene: TRBJ1-2; CDR3 length: 14; D gene: .; CDR3 DNA: TGTGCCAGCACCCTCGGGGTCCGTAACTATGGCTACACCTTC; CDR3 protein: CASTLGVRNYGYTF
V gene: TRBV24-1; clone size: .; J gene: TRBJ2-3; CDR3 length: 20; D gene: TRBD2; CDR3 DNA: TGTGCCACCAGTGATCGAACTATTAGGACTAGCGGGGGGGACTCGTATACGCAGTATTTT; CDR3 protein: CATSDRTIRTSGGDSYTQYF
V gene: TRBV7-2; clone size: once; J gene: TRBJ1-1; CDR3 length: 14; D gene: .; CDR3 DNA: TGTGCCAGCAGCTTAATTGGGGGCGCGACTGAAGCTTTCTTT; CDR3 protein: CASSLIGGATEAFF
V gene: TRBV27; clone size: .; J gene: TRBJ1-6; CDR3 length: 14; D gene: .; CDR3 DNA: TGTGCCAGCAGTTGGCGGAGTAATAATTCACCCCTCCACTTT; CDR3 protein: CASSWRSNNSPLHF
V gene: TRBV20-1; clone size: once; J gene: TRBJ1-2; CDR3 length: 11; D gene: .; CDR3 DNA: TGCAGTGCTAGAGAGGGGGGGTCCTACACCTTC; CDR3 protein: CSAREGGSYTF
V gene: TRBV6-5; clone size: .; J gene: TRBJ2-7; CDR3 length: 12; D gene: .; CDR3 DNA: TGTGCCAGCAGAACACGACAGTTCGAGCAGTACTTC; CDR3 protein: CASRTRQFEQYF
V gene: TRBV6-6; clone size: .; J gene: TRBJ2-7; CDR3 length: 12; D gene: .; CDR3 DNA: TGTGCCAGCAGTCGGAGGGGGTACGAGCAGTACTTC; CDR3 protein: CASSRRGYEQYF
V gene: TRBV5-4; clone size: .; J gene: TRBJ1-2; CDR3 length: 13; D gene: .; CDR3 DNA: TGTGCCAGCAGCTTGCAGGGGAGCGATGGCTACACCTTC; CDR3 protein: CASSLQGSDGYTF
V gene: TRBV30; clone size: .; J gene: TRBJ2-2; CDR3 length: 12; D gene: .; CDR3 DNA: TGTGCCTGGAGTCTGACTACCGGGGAGCTGTTTTTT; CDR3 protein: CAWSLTTGELFF
V gene: TRBV7-2; clone size: .; J gene: TRBJ2-3; CDR3 length: 16; D gene: TRBD1; CDR3 DNA: TGTGCCAGCAGCTTAGAGGGGGCGAGGGGCACAGATACGCAGTATTTT; CDR3 protein: CASSLEGARGTDTQYF
V gene: TRBV6-5; clone size: .; J gene: TRBJ1-1; CDR3 length: 14; D gene: TRBD1; CDR3 DNA: TGTGCCAGCAGTCCGAACAGGGGGAACACTGAAGCTTTCTTT; CDR3 protein: CASSPNRGNTEAFF
V gene: TRBV12-3/TRBV12-4; clone size: .; J gene: TRBJ2-3; CDR3 length: 13; D gene: .; CDR3 DNA: TGTGCCAGCAGACCTACGACAGGAGATACGCAGTATTTT; CDR3 protein: CASRPTTGDTQYF
V gene: TRBV2; clone size: .; J gene: TRBJ1-1; CDR3 length: 21; D gene: TRBD1; CDR3 DNA: TGTGCCAGCAGTGAAAGAGTGCTCCGCACAGGGGGCGTTTTGGGTAGAACTGAAGCTTTCTTT; CDR3 protein: CASSERVLRTGGVLGRTEAFF
V gene: TRBV18; clone size: .; J gene: TRBJ1-2; CDR3 length: 15; D gene: .; CDR3 DNA: TGTGCCAGCTCACCCGCGGACGTGGGTGGCTATGGCTACACCTTC; CDR3 protein: CASSPADVGGYGYTF
V gene: TRBV9; clone size: .; J gene: TRBJ1-2; CDR3 length: 16; D gene: .; CDR3 DNA: TGTGCCAGCAGCGCGTCCGGGACTGATCTTTACTATGGCTACACCTTC; CDR3 protein: CASSASGTDLYYGYTF
V gene: TRBV2; clone size: few; J gene: TRBJ1-4; CDR3 length: 13; D gene: TRBD1; CDR3 DNA: TGTGCCAGCAAAGGGACAGGGGATGGAAAACTGTTTTTT; CDR3 protein: CASKGTGDGKLFF
V gene: TRBV29-1; clone size: .; J gene: TRBJ1-2; CDR3 length: 14; D gene: .; CDR3 DNA: TGCAGCGTTGATAGGAACAGGGCAATGGATGGCTACACCTTC; CDR3 protein: CSVDRNRAMDGYTF
V gene: TRBV6-1; clone size: medium-sized; J gene: TRBJ1-5; CDR3 length: 13; D gene: .; CDR3 DNA: TGTGCCAGCAGTGATCAGGTTCATCAGCCCCAGCATTTT; CDR3 protein: CASSDQVHQPQHF
V gene: TRBV7-3; clone size: once; J gene: TRBJ1-2; CDR3 length: 14; D gene: .; CDR3 DNA: TGTGCCAGCAGCTTAAAGGCAGGTCCCTATGGCTACACCTTC; CDR3 protein: CASSLKAGPYGYTF
V gene: TRBV7-9; clone size: .; J gene: TRBJ1-1; CDR3 length: 14; D gene: .; CDR3 DNA: TGTGCCAGCGACAAAGGGGGACGGAACACTGAAGCTTTCTTT; CDR3 protein: CASDKGGRNTEAFF
V gene: TRBV9; clone size: .; J gene: TRBJ1-5; CDR3 length: 15; D gene: .; CDR3 DNA: TGTGCCAGCAGCGTAGCTGACGGCAGGTATCAGCCCCAGCATTTT; CDR3 protein: CASSVADGRYQPQHF
V gene: TRBV10-3; clone size: .; J gene: TRBJ2-3; CDR3 length: 15; D gene: .; CDR3 DNA: TGTGCCATCAAACCAGATCTGGCAGCCACAGATACGCAGTATTTT; CDR3 protein: CAIKPDLAATDTQYF
V gene: TRBV6-6; clone size: .; J gene: TRBJ1-1; CDR3 length: 14; D gene: .; CDR3 DNA: TGTGCCAGTAAAATACAGGACCTAGGTACTGAAGCTTTCTTT; CDR3 protein: CASKIQDLGTEAFF
V gene: TRBV27; clone size: .; J gene: TRBJ1-2; CDR3 length: 15; D gene: TRBD1; CDR3 DNA: TGTGCCAGCCGATCTTCAACCGGGACAGGGGATGGCTACACCTTC; CDR3 protein: CASRSSTGTGDGYTF
V gene: TRBV28; clone size: .; J gene: TRBJ1-5; CDR3 length: 14; D gene: .; CDR3 DNA: TGTGCCAGTTCGACTGGGGGAGACAATCAGCCCCAGCATTTT; CDR3 protein: CASSTGGDNQPQHF
V gene: TRBV20-1; clone size: once; J gene: TRBJ2-5; CDR3 length: 11; D gene: .; CDR3 DNA: TGCAGTGCTAGAAGGCAAGAGACCCAGTACTTC; CDR3 protein: CSARRQETQYF
V gene: TRBV18; clone size: .; J gene: TRBJ1-5; CDR3 length: 13; D gene: .; CDR3 DNA: TGTGCCAGCTCACTACAGGGAGATCAGCCCCAGCATTTT; CDR3 protein: CASSLQGDQPQHF
V gene: TRBV2; clone size: .; J gene: TRBJ2-3; CDR3 length: 13; D gene: .; CDR3 DNA: TGTGCCAGCAGTGCACTAGCCGGCGTTACGCAGTATTTT; CDR3 protein: CASSALAGVTQYF
V gene: TRBV5-1; clone size: .; J gene: TRBJ2-1; CDR3 length: 15; D gene: .; CDR3 DNA: TGCGCCAGCAGCTTGGGGAGTGTAGTAAATAATGAGCAGTTCTTC; CDR3 protein: CASSLGSVVNNEQFF
V gene: TRBV6-4; clone size: once; J gene: TRBJ2-3; CDR3 length: 15; D gene: .; CDR3 DNA: TGTGCCAGCAGTTTCCCGGGAGAACTTTCGGATACGCAGTATTTT; CDR3 protein: CASSFPGELSDTQYF
V gene: TRBV3-1/TRBV3-2; clone size: .; J gene: TRBJ1-4; CDR3 length: 12; D gene: .; CDR3 DNA: TGTGCCAGCAGCCAAGGGGGTGAAAAACTGTTTTTT; CDR3 protein: CASSQGGEKLFF
V gene: TRBV5-1; clone size: once; J gene: TRBJ1-2; CDR3 length: 14; D gene: .; CDR3 DNA: TGCGCCAGCAGCGACCTTTATGGGGGAGAAGGCTACACCTTC; CDR3 protein: CASSDLYGGEGYTF
V gene: TRBV6-1; clone size: .; J gene: TRBJ1-5; CDR3 length: 14; D gene: .; CDR3 DNA: TGTGCCAGCAGTGACGGGGCTAGCAATCAGCCCCAGCATTTT; CDR3 protein: CASSDGASNQPQHF
V gene: TRBV4-1; clone size: few; J gene: TRBJ1-5; CDR3 length: 17; D gene: TRBD1; CDR3 DNA: TGCGCCAGCAGCCAGGAACAGGGGCGGTTAAGCAATCAGCCCCAGCATTTT; CDR3 protein: CASSQEQGRLSNQPQHF
V gene: TRBV19; clone size: .; J gene: TRBJ2-3; CDR3 length: 14; D gene: .; CDR3 DNA: TGTGCCAGTAGTTGGGGTCACCGCACAGATACGCAGTATTTT; CDR3 protein: CASSWGHRTDTQYF